This T cell receptor beta chain is from a study of blood T cell repertoires in COVID-19. Study-wide background: PBMCs, B-cell-depleted T cells, or T cells provided the cDNA or gDNA that made up the material.

This clone was observed many times. Per the original data handling: Quantification of nucleated cells was approximated via reference gene primer amplification. Assay used: immunoSEQ multiplex PCR; TCRdb lists only in-frame clones, some missing. V, J and clone size reflect that table, while D and trimming were determined from the DNA. The table lists under 200,000 clones, under 85% of them singletons, with around 2.8% in the top ten. Germline-derived CDR1 and CDR2 are SGDLS and YYNGEE. This CDR3 contains 18 residues. V was pared by 4 bases and J by 3 bases, with 12 bases of the junction left unmatched.

This receptor was taken from a man aged 65-85 years with acute or convalescent COVID-19. The sample consisted of peripheral blood. The chain carries TRBV9 and TRBJ2-3, with 12 positions matching TRBD2. The CDR3 loop is CASSPLTSGGRGTDTQYF. CDR3 DNA: TGTGCCAGCAGCCCCCTGACTAGCGGGGGAAGAGGGACAGATACGCAGTATTTT.